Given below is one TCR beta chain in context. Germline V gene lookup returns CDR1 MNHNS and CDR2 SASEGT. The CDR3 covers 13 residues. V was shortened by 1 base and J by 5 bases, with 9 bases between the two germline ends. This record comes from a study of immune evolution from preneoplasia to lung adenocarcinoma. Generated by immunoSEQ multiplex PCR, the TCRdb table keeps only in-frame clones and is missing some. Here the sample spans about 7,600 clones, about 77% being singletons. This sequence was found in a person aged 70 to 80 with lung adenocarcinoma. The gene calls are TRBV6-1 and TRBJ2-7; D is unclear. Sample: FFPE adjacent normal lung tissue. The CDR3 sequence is CASSEGVGNEQYF. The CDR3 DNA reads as TGTGCCAGCAGTGAAGGGGTGGGGAACGAGCAGTACTTC.